This T cell receptor (beta chain) was retrieved from a study of T cell responses to AZD1222 COVID-19 vaccine. Across the whole study: Second doses that came at about 4 or about 12 weeks were put together.

Assay: immunoSEQ multiplex PCR; the TCRdb copy retains only in-frame clones and omits some. The sample lists fewer than 120,000 clones, 88% seen once, with around 1.6% in the top ten. This clone was seen a single time. Its antigen remains unidentified. This CDR3 region has 16 residues. Germline lookup yields CDR1 SGDLS and CDR2 YYNGEE. The ends lost 0 bases at V and 0 bases at J; junction bases unmatched: 6. Findings and caveats of the study: Vaccine-associated CD4 TCRs ranged over spike, dominating at 160-218 and 743-854. It should be noted that donors were predominantly white British and more often female, and clonal diversity was possibly underestimated. Spike-specific TCR depth and breadth grew after two AZD1222 doses.

The sample was peripheral blood, taken on day 0 of AZD1222 vaccination. V and J are TRBV9 and TRBJ2-7; 7 bases agree with TRBD1. The TCR originated in an adult in good health. The CDR3 region is CASSVGDSPSSYEQYF. CDR3 sequence (DNA): TGTGCCAGCAGCGTAGGGGACAGTCCGAGCTCCTACGAGCAGTACTTC.